A selection of T cell receptor beta chains follows, all from one sample in a study of early T cells in non-severe SARS-CoV-2 infection. TCRdb re-analysed the 5' RACE reads in MiXCR, keeping a single row per CDR3 protein. The table lists 45,000 to 60,000 distinct CDR3 sequences, under 9% of them singletons, with 3.5% to 5% in the top ten. Sequences were derived from whole blood, sampled at baseline. The origin of the receptors is an adult who was a healthcare worker with PCR-confirmed SARS-CoV-2 infection or an uninfected control (not recorded which). Both conserved end residues are part of each CDR3. A D gene is named only where the DNA matches it firmly. Clone size is stated in some rows and not others, as once, few, many or a class when expanded.

>TRBJ1-1|TRBV13|NA|many
TGTGCCAGCAGCCCAGGACTGGGGACTGAAGCTTTCTTT
CASSPGLGTEAFF
>TRBJ2-5|TRBV4-1|TRBD2|many
TGCGCCAGCAGCCGTAGACTAGCGGGAGTAGGTGAGACCCAGTACTTC
CASSRRLAGVGETQYF
>TRBJ2-1|TRBV2|TRBD1|many
TGTGCCAGCTCACATCCGGGACAGGGGGGCTACAATGAGCAGTTCTTC
CASSHPGQGGYNEQFF
>TRBJ2-3|TRBV7-9|NA|few
TGTGCCAGCAGCTTGGACGGTAGCACAGATACGCAGTATTTT
CASSLDGSTDTQYF
>TRBJ1-1|TRBV28|NA|few
TGTGCCAGCAGCCGCGATTGGGACGCGGAGGGAGCTTTCTTT
CASSRDWDAEGAFF
>TRBJ2-7|TRBV12-5|TRBD2|many
TGTGCTAGTGGGCAGACTAGCGGGAGTACGTACGAGCAGTACTTC
CASGQTSGSTYEQYF
>TRBJ2-1|TRBV7-8|NA|many
TGTGCCAGCAGCTTAAAGCGGATTATCAACAATGAGCAGTTCTTC
CASSLKRIINNEQFF
>TRBJ2-1|TRBV3-1|TRBD1|many
TGTGCCAGCAGCCAGTCAGGGGGATACAATGAGCAGTTCTTC
CASSQSGGYNEQFF
>TRBJ2-3|TRBV5-5|NA|NA
TGTGCCAGCAGCTTGGGGTTGAGGGGCTTCGGCACAGATACGCAGTATTTT
CASSLGLRGFGTDTQYF
>TRBJ2-1|TRBV12-3/TRBV12-4|NA|many
TGTGCCAGCAGATTTACCTACAATGAGCAGTTCTTC
CASRFTYNEQFF
>TRBJ1-5|TRBV7-8|TRBD1|many
TGTGCCAGCAGCTCGGGACAGACGAGAAATCAGCCCCAGCATTTT
CASSSGQTRNQPQHF
>TRBJ1-2|TRBV29-1|TRBD1|few
TGCAGCGGGACAGGGGGGACAGCTAACTATGGCTACACCTTC
CSGTGGTANYGYTF
>TRBJ2-3|TRBV10-3|NA|NA
TGTGCCACCGGGGCCGGGGGTTTTAGCACAGATACGCAGTATTTT
CATGAGGFSTDTQYF
>TRBJ1-2|TRBV5-1|NA|few
TGCGCCAGCAGCTTGGCCGGGGGGCTTGGCTACACCTTC
CASSLAGGLGYTF
>TRBJ1-4|TRBV3-1|TRBD1|many
TGTGCCAGCAGCCAAGATACCATCAGGGGGAATGAAAAACTGTTTTTT
CASSQDTIRGNEKLFF
>TRBJ1-3|TRBV7-6|NA|few
TGTGCCAGCAGCCGCGGGAGGGGGGGCTCTGGAAACACCATATATTTT
CASSRGRGGSGNTIYF
>TRBJ1-1|TRBV6-2/TRBV6-3|NA|NA
TGTGCCAGCAGTTATGACAGATATACCATGAACACTGAAGCTTTCTTT
CASSYDRYTMNTEAFF
>TRBJ1-4|TRBV12-3/TRBV12-4|TRBD1|NA
TGTGCCAGCAGTCCATACGACAGGGGAAAAGAAAAACTGTTTTTT
CASSPYDRGKEKLFF
>TRBJ1-1|TRBV20-1|TRBD1|few
TGCAGTGCTCGCCGGACAGGGATAGCTGAAGCTTTCTTT
CSARRTGIAEAFF
>TRBJ2-1|TRBV10-2|TRBD1|many
TGCGCCAGCAGTGGGCAGGGGGTATACAATGAGCAGTTCTTC
CASSGQGVYNEQFF
>TRBJ2-1|TRBV5-1|TRBD1|many
TGCGCCAGCAGCTATGACAGGGGCAATGAGCAGTTCTTC
CASSYDRGNEQFF
>TRBJ2-3|TRBV18|TRBD1|NA
TGTGCCAGCTCACCTCGGACAGGGCTCACAGATACGCAGTATTTT
CASSPRTGLTDTQYF
>TRBJ1-1|TRBV28|NA|many
TGTGCCAGCACCCTGAGAATAGGGGATACTGAAGCTTTCTTT
CASTLRIGDTEAFF
>TRBJ2-4|TRBV6-1|NA|many
TGTGCCAGCACCTCCCTAGGGGACGAAAACATTCAGTACTTC
CASTSLGDENIQYF
>TRBJ1-1|TRBV7-3|NA|NA
TGTGCCAGCAGCTTCGGGGGGAGGACTGAAGCTTTCTTT
CASSFGGRTEAFF
>TRBJ2-3|TRBV11-2|NA|many
TGTGCCAGCAGCCCAGGGGCAAGTACGCAGTATTTT
CASSPGASTQYF
>TRBJ2-7|TRBV27|NA|NA
TGTGCCAGCGGTTTAGCGGCGCCGTACGAGCAGTACTTC
CASGLAAPYEQYF
>TRBJ2-7|TRBV27|NA|few
TGTGCCAGCAGTCCGCTTTTGGTCAGGCCGGGCTACGAGCAGTACTTC
CASSPLLVRPGYEQYF
>TRBJ2-5|TRBV7-2|NA|NA
TGTGCCAGCAGCTTCGGGATTCAAGAGACCCAGTACTTC
CASSFGIQETQYF
>TRBJ2-1|TRBV7-6|NA|NA
TGTGCCAGCAGCTTAGGGACAGACAATGAGCAGTTCTTC
CASSLGTDNEQFF
>TRBJ2-1|TRBV6-4|NA|many
TGTGCCAGCGAACGGACTACGGTCAGCTCCTACAATGAGCAGTTCTTC
CASERTTVSSYNEQFF
>TRBJ2-7|TRBV7-6|TRBD1|few
TGTGCCAGCAGCTTCCGGGACAGGCCCTACGAGCAGTACTTC
CASSFRDRPYEQYF
>TRBJ1-4|TRBV6-5|TRBD1|few
TGTGCCAGCAGTTACTCAGGGGGCACTAATGAAAAACTGTTTTTT
CASSYSGGTNEKLFF
>TRBJ2-3|TRBV25-1|TRBD2|many
TGTGCCAGCAGTGAATTGTGGACTAGCGGGGTCACAGATACGCAGTATTTT
CASSELWTSGVTDTQYF
>TRBJ1-1|TRBV2|NA|many
TGTGCCAGCAGTGACACCTCGAACACTGAAGCTTTCTTT
CASSDTSNTEAFF
>TRBJ2-3|TRBV29-1|TRBD1|NA
TGCAGCGTTGATGGGACAGGGGAAACAGATACGCAGTATTTT
CSVDGTGETDTQYF
>TRBJ1-5|TRBV12-3/TRBV12-4|NA|many
TGTGCCAGCACCCACAAGAATCAGCCCCAGCATTTT
CASTHKNQPQHF
>TRBJ2-2|TRBV14|TRBD1|few
TGTGCCAGCGGCGGGACAGGGATTTTCTCGGACACCGGGGAGCTGTTTTTT
CASGGTGIFSDTGELFF
>TRBJ2-4|TRBV28|NA|NA
TGTGCCAGCAGCTCACCAGGGGAAGCTTCGACCAAAAACATTCAGTACTTC
CASSSPGEASTKNIQYF
>TRBJ2-3|TRBV9|NA|NA
TGTGCCAGCAGCGTAGATCCCCTGGGGGCTAGCACAGATACGCAGTATTTT
CASSVDPLGASTDTQYF
>TRBJ1-2|TRBV7-6|NA|NA
TGTGCCAGCAGCCCGGCAGGGTATGGCTACACCTTC
CASSPAGYGYTF
>TRBJ1-6|TRBV20-1|NA|few
TGCAGTGCTAGGAGAGCCATGTATAATTCACCCCTCCACTTT
CSARRAMYNSPLHF
>TRBJ2-5|TRBV14|TRBD2|few
TGTGCCAGCAGCCAAGGACTAGCCAGCCGAGAGACCCAGTACTTC
CASSQGLASRETQYF
>TRBJ1-1|TRBV7-9|TRBD1|NA
TGTGCCAGCAGCTCGAACAGGGGGCAGCGTTCAGGTGAAGCTTTCTTT
CASSSNRGQRSGEAFF
>TRBJ2-3|TRBV12-3/TRBV12-4|TRBD2|few
TGTGCCAGCAGCCGAGGACTAGCGGCTAGCACAGATACGCAGTATTTT
CASSRGLAASTDTQYF
>TRBJ2-7|TRBV4-1|TRBD1|NA
TGCGCCAGCAGCCAGAGCCGGGACAGACTATTGAGCGAGCAGTACTTC
CASSQSRDRLLSEQYF
>TRBJ2-5|TRBV6-5|NA|NA
TGTGCCAGCAGTTACTCGGCAAGTTTCCAAGAGACCCAGTACTTC
CASSYSASFQETQYF
>TRBJ1-2|TRBV11-2|TRBD1|few
TGTGCCAGCAGCTCGCTGACAGGGACAAGGGGCTACACCTTC
CASSSLTGTRGYTF
>TRBJ2-7|TRBV11-2|TRBD1|few
TGTGCCAGCAGCCGATCAGGGGGCGGACAGTACTTC
CASSRSGGGQYF
>TRBJ2-5|TRBV30|NA|many
TGTGCCTGGAGCCAAGGCGGCCACCAAGAGACCCAGTACTTC
CAWSQGGHQETQYF